This T cell receptor beta chain originates from a study of blood T cell repertoires in COVID-19. Study as a whole: Sites across the United States, Italy and Spain contributed samples from acute and convalescent COVID-19. T cells, B-cell-depleted T cells, or PBMCs supplied cDNA or gDNA.

The V segment lost 4 bases and the J segment 7 bases; nucleotides outside the gene matches: 8. Germline CDR1 reads SGHRS; CDR2 reads YFSETQ. The CDR3 runs to 14 residues. In the original analysis: Reference gene primers were amplified, and this amplification served to estimate nucleated cell counts. TCRdb keeps only in-frame clones here, not all; method: immunoSEQ multiplex PCR. Clone size and the V and J calls come from that table; the DNA yielded D and trimming. Of more than 65,000 clones listed, around 83% are singletons. This sequence joins TRBV5-1 and TRBJ2-1; the match to TRBD1 covers 7 bases. The specimen was peripheral blood. The receptor comes from a man aged 50 or older with acute or convalescent COVID-19. DNA of the CDR3: TGCGCCAGCAGCGCCGGACAGGCCCGTAATGAGCAGTTCTTC. Its protein product is CASSAGQARNEQFF.